This T cell receptor beta chain was recovered during a study of cytomegalovirus exposure and HLA in healthy donors. As for the study in general: Among the 300 to 500 genotyped donors, just over 80% were placed in the Caucasian-associated ancestry cluster.

Regarding the study as a whole: Associated with cytomegalovirus, according to the listing, were about 160 TCR beta chains.

The study ran its PCR with 60 Vbeta and 13 Jbeta primers. The table came from immunoSEQ multiplex PCR; TCRdb's copy has only in-frame clones and leaves some out. The sample lists some 170,000 clones, nearly 80% occurring once. In regard to this clone: Its antigen is unidentified.

The CDR3 has 16 amino acids. Germline CDR1 reads SGHNT; CDR2 reads YENEEA. V shed 3 bases, J shed 5 bases, and the junction held 11 bases outside the gene matches. This sequence joins TRBV11-3 and TRBJ2-3, with 7 bases identical to TRBD1. The clonotype originates from a middle-aged man in good health and CMV-seropositive. The source material was PBMCs. CDR3 coding DNA: TGTGCCAGCAGCTTGTACAGGGGAATGAAGGGAGATACGCAGTATTTT. Translating it yields CASSLYRGMKGDTQYF.